The T cell receptor (beta chain) described here comes from a study of neurological immune-mediated disorders. This clonotype was seen at least ten times. No antigen is known for it. Study-wide findings and caveats: Falling below healthy controls, multiple sclerosis showed the least TCR clonal expansion, while HTLV-1-associated myelopathy showed the most.

Sequencing runs each generated in excess of 190 million TCR-beta sequences derived from 15-18 subjects. TCRdb processed the 5' RACE reads anew with MiXCR; each CDR3 protein has one entry. The table lists around 31,000 distinct CDR3 sequences, 4% of them singletons. Trimming removed 8 bases from V and 7 bases from J, with 18 bases in between. Per germline, CDR1 DFQATT and CDR2 SNEGSKA (reference sequence). This CDR3 contains 13 residues. The chain carries TRBV20-1 and TRBJ2-1, with D tentatively TRBD1 (6 bases). Sequencing was performed on CD4+ T cells from blood. The clonotype comes from a woman between 40 and 55 years old in good health. CDR3 DNA: TGCAGTCCTTATCGGACAGCCGGTAATGAGCAGTTCTTC. This translates into CSPYRTAGNEQFF.